This T cell receptor (beta chain) was recorded in a study of shared clonotypes between healthy human individuals. Assay: immunoSEQ multiplex PCR; the TCRdb copy retains only in-frame clones and omits some. Of about 1.5 million clones in the sample, over 95% are singletons; the top ten hold roughly 1.2%. Germline CDR1 is SGDLS and CDR2 is YYNGEE. V was clipped by 0 bases and J by 0 bases, with 9 bases between them. The CDR3 runs 15 residues. This clone was counted only a few times. Antigen unknown. Study-level results: When naive CD4 clonotypes were compared across a few donors, around 5% were shared.

Adult donors, all healthy and HIV-negative, had no recent acute infections or vaccinations. This sequence was found in a man aged 25-40 years in good health. Sequencing was performed on naive CD4+ T cells sorted from blood. Subset denoted: CD45RA+ positively selected. The V call is TRBV9, the J call TRBJ1-2; no clear D gene. The CDR3 sequence: CASSVEGTSNYGYTF. For the CDR3, the DNA is TGTGCCAGCAGCGTAGAGGGCACCTCTAACTATGGCTACACCTTC.